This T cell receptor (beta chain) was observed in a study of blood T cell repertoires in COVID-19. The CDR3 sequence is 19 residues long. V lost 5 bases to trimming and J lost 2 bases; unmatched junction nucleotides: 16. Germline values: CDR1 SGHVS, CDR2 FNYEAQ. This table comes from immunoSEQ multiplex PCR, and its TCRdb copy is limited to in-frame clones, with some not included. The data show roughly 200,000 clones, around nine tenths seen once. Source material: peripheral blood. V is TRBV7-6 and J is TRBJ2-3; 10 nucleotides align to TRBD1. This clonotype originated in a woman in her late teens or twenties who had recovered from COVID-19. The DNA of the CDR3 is TGTGCCAGCAGCCCAACCGGGACAGGGGTTCACGGTCTCACAGATACGCAGTATTTT. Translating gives CASSPTGTGVHGLTDTQYF.